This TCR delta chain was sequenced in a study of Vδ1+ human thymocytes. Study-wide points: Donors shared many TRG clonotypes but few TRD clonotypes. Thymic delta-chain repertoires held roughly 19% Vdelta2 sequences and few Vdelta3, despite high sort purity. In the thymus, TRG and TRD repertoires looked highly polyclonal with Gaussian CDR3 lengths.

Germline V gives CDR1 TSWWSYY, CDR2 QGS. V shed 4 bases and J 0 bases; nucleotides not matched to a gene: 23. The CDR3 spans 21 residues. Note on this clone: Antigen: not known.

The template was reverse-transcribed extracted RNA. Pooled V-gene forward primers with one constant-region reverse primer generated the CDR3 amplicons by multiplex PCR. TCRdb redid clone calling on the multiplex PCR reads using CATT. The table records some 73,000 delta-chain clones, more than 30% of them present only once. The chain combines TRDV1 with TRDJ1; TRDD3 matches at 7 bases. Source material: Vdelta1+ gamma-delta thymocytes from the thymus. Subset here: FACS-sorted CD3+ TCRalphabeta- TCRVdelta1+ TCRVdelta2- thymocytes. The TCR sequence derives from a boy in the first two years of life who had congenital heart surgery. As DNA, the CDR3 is TGTGCTCTTGGGGCTCACGACCCAAGGAGAGAGTGGGGGAGATACACCGATAAACTCATCTTT. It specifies CALGAHDPRREWGRYTDKLIF.